What follows describes a single T cell receptor beta chain. Its antigen is unidentified. Sequencing used immunoSEQ multiplex PCR; TCRdb keeps in-frame clones, though not all of them. There are about 100,000 clones in the sample; about nine tenths occur only once, and 0.15% lies in the top ten. This record comes from a study of siplizumab effects on memory and regulatory T cells. Whole-study results and caveats: Sequences below about 10^-5 frequency were poorly captured, limiting mapping of alloreactive clones.

The V end was cut by 4 bases, the J end by 0 bases, with 7 bases between. The CDR3 has 13 amino acids. CDR1 and CDR2 from the germline V gene are SGHTA and FQGNSA. The V and J genes are TRBV7-2 and TRBJ2-7; D remains ambiguous. The material sequenced was CD4+ T cells sorted from blood. This TCR was recovered from a human donor in good health. CDR3 DNA: TGTGCCAGCAGCTCAAAAACCTCCTACGAGCAGTACTTC. Translating it yields CASSSKTSYEQYF.